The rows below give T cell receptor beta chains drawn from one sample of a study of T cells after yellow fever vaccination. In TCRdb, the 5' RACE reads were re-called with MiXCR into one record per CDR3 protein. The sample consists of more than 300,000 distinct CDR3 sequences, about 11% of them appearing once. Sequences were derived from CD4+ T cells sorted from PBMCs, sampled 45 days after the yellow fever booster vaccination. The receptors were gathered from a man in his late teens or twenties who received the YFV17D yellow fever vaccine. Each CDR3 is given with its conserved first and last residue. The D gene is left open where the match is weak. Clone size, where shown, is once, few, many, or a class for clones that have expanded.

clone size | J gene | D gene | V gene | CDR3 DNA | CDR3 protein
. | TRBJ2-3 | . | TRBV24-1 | TGTGCCACCAGTGATGCCGGTCACTTCACAGATACGCAGTATTTT | CATSDAGHFTDTQYF
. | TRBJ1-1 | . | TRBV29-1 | TGCAGCGTAGCCTTACAGGTTAAGGCTGAAGCTTTCTTT | CSVALQVKAEAFF
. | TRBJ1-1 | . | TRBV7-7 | TGTGCCAGCAGCTTAGCGGTGGGCACTGAAGCTTTCTTT | CASSLAVGTEAFF
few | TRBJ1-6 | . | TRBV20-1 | TGCAGTGCTAGAGTTATTTCAAAAAGGGATAATTCACCCCTCCACTTT | CSARVISKRDNSPLHF
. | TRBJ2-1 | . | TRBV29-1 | TGCAGCGTTGATAGGGGGGGTGAGCAGTTCTTC | CSVDRGGEQFF
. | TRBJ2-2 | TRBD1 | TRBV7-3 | TGTGCCAGCAGCCCCACAGGGGGAGTCGGGGAGCTGTTTTTT | CASSPTGGVGELFF
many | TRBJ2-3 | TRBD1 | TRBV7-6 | TGTGCCAGCAGCTTAGGAGGTTGGGGGACAGGGAGTGGAGATACGCAGTATTTT | CASSLGGWGTGSGDTQYF
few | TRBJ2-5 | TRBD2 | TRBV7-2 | TGTGCCAGCAGCTTTGTGGGACTAGCGGGGTCCTCAGGGGAGACCCAGTACTTC | CASSFVGLAGSSGETQYF
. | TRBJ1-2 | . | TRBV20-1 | TGCAGTGCCGCCCCGGTCGGGGAAGGCTACACCTTC | CSAAPVGEGYTF
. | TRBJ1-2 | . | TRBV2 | TGTGCCAGCAGTGACTTTCGACCTGGCTACACCTTC | CASSDFRPGYTF
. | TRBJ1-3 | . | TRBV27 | TGTGCCAGCAGTCCACGGGCCTCACAGGGCTCACTTGGAAACACCATATATTTT | CASSPRASQGSLGNTIYF
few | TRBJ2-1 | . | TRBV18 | TGTGCCAGCTCACCACTTCAGGAGCAGTTCTTC | CASSPLQEQFF
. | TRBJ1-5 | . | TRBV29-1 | TGCAGCGTCTCCCCCAGGGAACAAGGGCCCCAGCATTTT | CSVSPREQGPQHF
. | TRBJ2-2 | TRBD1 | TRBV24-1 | TGTGCCACCAGTGATTTGCCGGGACAGGGTCCCAACACCGGGGAGCTGTTTTTT | CATSDLPGQGPNTGELFF
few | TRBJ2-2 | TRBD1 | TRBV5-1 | TGCGCCAGCAGCACGGGACAGACGAACACCGGGGAGCTGTTTTTT | CASSTGQTNTGELFF
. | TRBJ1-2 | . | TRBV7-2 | TGTGCCAGCAGCCTCCGGGCTGAAGTCACTAACTATGGCTACACCTTC | CASSLRAEVTNYGYTF
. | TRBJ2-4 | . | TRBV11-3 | TGTGCCAGCAGCTCCCCGGGGGATCGTAACATTCAGTACTTC | CASSSPGDRNIQYF
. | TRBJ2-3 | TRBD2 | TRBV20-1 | TGCAGTTGGGGACTAGCGGGGAGCACAGATACGCAGTATTTT | CSWGLAGSTDTQYF
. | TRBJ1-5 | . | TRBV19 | TGTGCCAGTAAGGGCCCCCGCTCGGAGCAGCCCCAGCATTTT | CASKGPRSEQPQHF
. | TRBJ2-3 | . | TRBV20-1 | TGCAGTGCTAGCCTCAGGGTCGTAGGCACAGATACGCAGTATTTT | CSASLRVVGTDTQYF
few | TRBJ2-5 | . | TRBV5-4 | TGTGCCAGCAGCCCGAGCGGACTTGACACCCAGTACTTC | CASSPSGLDTQYF
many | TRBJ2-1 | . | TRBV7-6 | TGTGCCAGCAGTCATCCCTCGGGTGGGCAGTTCTTC | CASSHPSGGQFF
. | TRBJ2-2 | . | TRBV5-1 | TGCGCCAGCAGTAAGATGGGGCTTGTGGCGACCGGGGAGCTGTTTTTT | CASSKMGLVATGELFF
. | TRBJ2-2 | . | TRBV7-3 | TGTGCCAGCAGCTTCGGCTCGGGCACCGGGGAGCTGTTTTTT | CASSFGSGTGELFF
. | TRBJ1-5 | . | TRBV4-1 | TGCGCCAGCAGAAACGAGGGAACCAATCAGCCCCAGCATTTT | CASRNEGTNQPQHF
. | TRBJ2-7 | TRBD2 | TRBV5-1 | TGCGCCAGCAGCCCTGGGACTAGCGGAGGATACGAGCAGTACTTC | CASSPGTSGGYEQYF
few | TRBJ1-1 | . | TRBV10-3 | TGTGCCATCAGCGGGTCTACCGGATTTAACACTGAAGCTTTCTTT | CAISGSTGFNTEAFF
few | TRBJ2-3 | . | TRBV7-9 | TGTGCCAGCAGCTCGGAGGGATTAACAGATACGCAGTATTTT | CASSSEGLTDTQYF
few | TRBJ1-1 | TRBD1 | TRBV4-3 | TGCGCCAGCAGCCGCTCCACAGGGGGTACTGAAGCTTTCTTT | CASSRSTGGTEAFF
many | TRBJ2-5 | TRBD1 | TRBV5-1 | TGCGCCAGCAGCTTTGGGACAGGGCACCAAGAGACCCAGTACTTC | CASSFGTGHQETQYF
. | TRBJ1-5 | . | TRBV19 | TGTGCCAGTACAAGCGGGGGCCCCCAGCATTTT | CASTSGGPQHF
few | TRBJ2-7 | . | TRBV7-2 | TGTGCCAGCGCGGTAGTCGGATCCTACGAGCAGTACTTC | CASAVVGSYEQYF
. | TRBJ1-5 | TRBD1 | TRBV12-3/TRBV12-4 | TGTGCCAGCAGTTTTGGGACAGGGGGCCATCAGCCCCAGCATTTT | CASSFGTGGHQPQHF
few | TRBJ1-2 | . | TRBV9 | TGTGCCAGCAGCGTAGCTATAGGCAGAATGGCGTATGGCTACACCTTC | CASSVAIGRMAYGYTF
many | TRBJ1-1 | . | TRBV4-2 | TGTGCCAGCAGCCAGGGGGATAGGGGGGCTTTCTTT | CASSQGDRGAFF
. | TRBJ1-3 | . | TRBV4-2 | TGTGCCAGCAGCCCAGGACTTGTTGTCTCTGGAAACACCATATATTTT | CASSPGLVVSGNTIYF
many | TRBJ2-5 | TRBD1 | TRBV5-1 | TGCGCCAGCAGCTCGGGACAGGGTTACCAAGAGACCCAGTACTTC | CASSSGQGYQETQYF
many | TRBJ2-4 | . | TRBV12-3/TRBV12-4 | TGTGCCAGCACCCAGGACCGGCACATTCAGTACTTC | CASTQDRHIQYF
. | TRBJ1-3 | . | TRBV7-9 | TGTGCCAGCAGGGCCAATTCGGGGCTTGGAAACACCATATATTTT | CASRANSGLGNTIYF
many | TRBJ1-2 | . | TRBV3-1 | TGTGCCAGCAGCCAAGGTCTGGGTGGCTACACCTTC | CASSQGLGGYTF
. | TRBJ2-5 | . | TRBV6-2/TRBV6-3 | TGTGCCAGCAGCGACCCAAAAGAGACCCAGTACTTC | CASSDPKETQYF
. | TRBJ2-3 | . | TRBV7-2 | TGTGCCAGCAGCTATCGTGGGGGAAGGGTCACAGATACGCAGTATTTT | CASSYRGGRVTDTQYF